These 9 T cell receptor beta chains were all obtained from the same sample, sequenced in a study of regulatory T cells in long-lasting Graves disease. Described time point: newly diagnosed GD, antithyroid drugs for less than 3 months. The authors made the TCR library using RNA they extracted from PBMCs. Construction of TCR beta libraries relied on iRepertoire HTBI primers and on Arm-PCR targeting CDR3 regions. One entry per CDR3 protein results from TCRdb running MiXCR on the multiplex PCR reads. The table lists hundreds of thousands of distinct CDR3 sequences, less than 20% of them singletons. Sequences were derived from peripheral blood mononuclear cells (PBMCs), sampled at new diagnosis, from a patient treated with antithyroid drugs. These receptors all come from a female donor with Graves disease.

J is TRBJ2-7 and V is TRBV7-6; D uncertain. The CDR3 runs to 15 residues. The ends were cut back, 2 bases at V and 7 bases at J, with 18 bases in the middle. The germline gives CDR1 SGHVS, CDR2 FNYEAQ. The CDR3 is CASSLTTAIDREQYF. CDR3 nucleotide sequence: TGTGCCAGCAGCTTAACGACCGCCATTGATCGGGAGCAGTACTTC.

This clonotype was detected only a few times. This CDR3 is CASSPNGVRNEQFF. The CDR3 nucleotides read TGTGCCAGCAGCCCAAATGGAGTTCGCAATGAGCAGTTCTTC. V gene TRBV7-3 combines with J gene TRBJ2-1; no clear D. The CDR3 is made up of 14 amino acids. The germline gives CDR1 SGHTA, CDR2 FQGTGA. Between the trimmed V and J ends, which lost 5 bases and 6 bases, there was a span of 14 bases.

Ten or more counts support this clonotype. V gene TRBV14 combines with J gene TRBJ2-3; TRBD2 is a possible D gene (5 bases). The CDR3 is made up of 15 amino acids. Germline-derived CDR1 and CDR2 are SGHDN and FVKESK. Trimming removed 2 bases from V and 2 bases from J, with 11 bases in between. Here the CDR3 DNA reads TGTGCCAGCAGCCAACGGGAAGGAGTCACAGATACGCAGTATTTT. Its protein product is CASSQREGVTDTQYF.

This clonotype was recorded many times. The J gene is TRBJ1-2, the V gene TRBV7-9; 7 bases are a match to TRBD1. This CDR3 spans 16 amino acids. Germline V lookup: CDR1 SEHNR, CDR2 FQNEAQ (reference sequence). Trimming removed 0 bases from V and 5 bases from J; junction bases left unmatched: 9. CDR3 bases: TGTGCCAGCAGCTTAGCGCTGATTGCAGGGGGATATGGCTACACCTTC. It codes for CASSLALIAGGYGYTF. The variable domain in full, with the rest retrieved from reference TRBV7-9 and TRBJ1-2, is DTGVSQNPRHKITKRGQNVTFRCDPISEHNRLYWYRQTLGQGPEFLTYFQNEAQLEKSRLLSDRFSAERPKGSFSTLEIQRTEQGDSAMYLCASSLALIAGGYGYTFGSGTRLTVV.

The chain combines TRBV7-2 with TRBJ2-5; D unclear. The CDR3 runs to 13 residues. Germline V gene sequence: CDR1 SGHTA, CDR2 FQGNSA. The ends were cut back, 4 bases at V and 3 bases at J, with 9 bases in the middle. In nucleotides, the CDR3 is TGTGCCAGCAGCTCCCGGGTGAAAGAGACCCAGTACTTC. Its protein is CASSSRVKETQYF. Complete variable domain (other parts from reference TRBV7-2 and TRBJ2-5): GAGVSQSPSNKVTEKGKDVELRCDPISGHTALYWYRQSLGQGLEFLIYFQGNSAPDKSGLPSDRFSAERTGGSVSTLTIQRTQQEDSAVYLCASSSRVKETQYFGPGTRLLVL.

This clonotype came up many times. This CDR3 is CASSYQPGMDSPLHF. For the CDR3, the DNA is TGTGCCAGCAGCTATCAGCCAGGGATGGATTCACCCCTCCACTTT. The chain links TRBV5-6 to TRBJ1-6, with a weak D call TRBD1 (5 bases). The germline gives CDR1 SGHDT, CDR2 YYEEEE. CDR3 size: 15 residues. V was cut by 3 bases and J by 8 bases, with 15 bases left in between.

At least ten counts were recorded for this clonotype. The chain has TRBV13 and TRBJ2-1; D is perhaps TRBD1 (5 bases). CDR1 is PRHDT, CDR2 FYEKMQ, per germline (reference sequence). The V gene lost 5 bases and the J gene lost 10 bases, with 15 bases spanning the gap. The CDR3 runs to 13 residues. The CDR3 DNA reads TGTGCCAGCAGCCAGACCCATGACAGAGAGCAGTTCTTC. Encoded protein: CASSQTHDREQFF.

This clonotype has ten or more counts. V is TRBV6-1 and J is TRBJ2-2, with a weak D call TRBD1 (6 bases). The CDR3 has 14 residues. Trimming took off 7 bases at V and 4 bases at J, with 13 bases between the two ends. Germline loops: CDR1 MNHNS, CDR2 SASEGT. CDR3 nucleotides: TGTGCCAGCACCCTACAGGGACCCACCGGGGAGCTGTTTTTT. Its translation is CASTLQGPTGELFF.

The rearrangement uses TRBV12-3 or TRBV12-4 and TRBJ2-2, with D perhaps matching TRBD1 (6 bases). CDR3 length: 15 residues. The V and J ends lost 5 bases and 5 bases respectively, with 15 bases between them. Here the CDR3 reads CASSPLTGRTGELFF. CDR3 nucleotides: TGTGCCAGCAGTCCGCTGACAGGTCGTACCGGGGAGCTGTTTTTT.